The 27 T cell receptor beta chains reported below all come from one sample, sequenced in a study of cytomegalovirus exposure and HLA in healthy donors. The PCR ran on 60 Vbeta and 13 Jbeta primers. The assay was immunoSEQ multiplex PCR, and TCRdb's table has in-frame clones only and misses some. The sample holds 150,000 to 200,000 clones, roughly four fifths seen once. Input material: PBMCs. The receptor source for this set is a girl aged 10 to 17 in good health and CMV-seropositive.

CDR3 in DNA: TGTGCCAGCAGCGTAGTGCCAGTGAACACTGAAGCTTTCTTT. Translated, it gives CASSVVPVNTEAFF. The rearrangement joins TRBV9 to TRBJ1-1; D unclear. The CDR3 has 14 residues. V shed 0 bases and J shed 0 bases, with 6 bases lying between them. Germline V CDR1 and CDR2: SGDLS, YYNGEE.

V and J are TRBV7-9 and TRBJ2-5, with 7 bases aligning to TRBD1. The DNA matches TRBJ2-7 better at its end, which makes the J call doubtful. The CDR3 is 13 amino acids. In germline, CDR1 is SEHNR, CDR2 FQNEAQ (reference sequence). The CDR3 region is CASSLGTGYEQYF. The CDR3 DNA is TGTGCCAGCAGCTTAGGGACAGGTTACGAGCAGTACTTC.

V gene TRBV27 combines with J gene TRBJ1-5, with D tentatively TRBD1 (5 bases). V gave up 7 bases and J gave up 9 bases, with 16 bases separating them. Germline CDR1 is MNHEY and CDR2 is SMNVEV (reference sequence). The CDR3 is 13 residues long. DNA for the CDR3: TGTGCCAGCACCAAACTAAGGGGAGGGCCCCAGCATTTT. Translation: CASTKLRGGPQHF.

The chain uses TRBV6-5 and TRBJ2-7; 10 bases agree with TRBD1. CDR1 is MNHEY, CDR2 SVGAGI, per germline. The CDR3 loop spans 14 amino acids. The V gene end was trimmed by 5 bases and the J gene end by 3 bases; junction bases not matched to a gene: 4. CDR3 sequence (DNA): TGTGCCAGCAGTGCTTGGACAGGGGGCTACGAGCAGTACTTC. Its translation is CASSAWTGGYEQYF.

V is TRBV7-3 and J is TRBJ1-1; D remains ambiguous. V was cut by 5 bases and J by 2 bases, with 9 bases left in between. The CDR3 length is 13 residues. Germline CDR1 reads SGHTA; CDR2 reads FQGTGA. This CDR3 is CASSIGSNTEAFF. Written as DNA, the CDR3 is TGTGCCAGCAGCATTGGCAGTAACACTGAAGCTTTCTTT.

About this clone itself: Other DNA sequences in the same sample also yield this CDR3. V and J are TRBV7-8 and TRBJ1-5; 9 bases agree with TRBD1. V shed 6 bases and J 5 bases; nucleotides not matched to a gene: 11. This CDR3 contains 16 residues. Germline values: CDR1 SGHVS, CDR2 FQNEAQ. CDR3 amino acids: CASSSTGTGWDQPQHF. CDR3 DNA: TGTGCCAGCAGTTCTACCGGGACAGGGTGGGATCAGCCCCAGCATTTT.

The genes are TRBV6-5 and TRBJ2-3; D gene unclear. This CDR3 has 14 amino acids. Germline CDR1 MNHEY, CDR2 SVGAGI. Trimming stripped 0 bases from V and 2 bases from J, with 6 bases between. CDR3 sequence reads: CASSYSRSTDTQYF. In DNA, the CDR3 is TGTGCCAGCAGTTACTCGCGGTCCACAGATACGCAGTATTTT.

This chain joins TRBV19 and TRBJ2-1, with a tentative D call TRBD2 (5 bases). The V gene lost 3 bases and the J gene lost 1 base, with 7 bases spanning the gap. Looked up from germline, CDR1 is LNHDA and CDR2 is SQIVND (reference sequence). There are 14 residues in the CDR3. CDR3 coding DNA: TGTGCCAGTAGTATGGACTCATCCTACAATGAGCAGTTCTTC. Translated: CASSMDSSYNEQFF.

The V call is TRBV6-1, the J call TRBJ2-1, with TRBD1 matching over 7 bases. CDR1 MNHNS and CDR2 SASEGT come from the germline V gene. The CDR3 loop spans 15 amino acids. The V gene end was trimmed by 7 bases and the J gene end by 5 bases; junction bases not matched to a gene: 11. The CDR3, as DNA: TGTGCCAGCACCGAAGGGGGCAGGGGAGACAATGAGCAGTTCTTC. The encoded protein is CASTEGGRGDNEQFF.

V gene TRBV25-1 combines with J gene TRBJ2-7; possibly TRBD1 for D (6 bases). Germline V lookup: CDR1 MGHDK, CDR2 SYGVNS. The CDR3 has 16 residues. Trimming took off 2 bases at V and 0 bases at J, with 14 bases between the two ends. The CDR3 region is CASSESRDTSSYEQYF. CDR3 coding DNA: TGTGCCAGCAGTGAAAGCCGGGACACATCCTCCTACGAGCAGTACTTC.

J is TRBJ2-7 and V is TRBV19; TRBD1 matches 7 bases. This CDR3 comprises 12 residues. Germline trimming cut 9 bases from V and 3 bases from J; bases unmatched to any gene: 5. Germline loops: CDR1 LNHDA, CDR2 SQIVND (reference sequence). CDR3 loop: CARRGQIYEQYF. The CDR3 bases are TGTGCCAGAAGGGGACAGATCTACGAGCAGTACTTC.

This chain uses TRBV9 with TRBJ2-3, with TRBD2 as a possible D gene (6 bases). The CDR3 length is 12 residues. In germline, CDR1 is SGDLS, CDR2 YYNGEE. With 6 bases removed from V and 5 bases from J, the gap between germline ends came to 10 bases. Here the CDR3 reads CASTDGGDTQYF. CDR3 nucleotide sequence: TGTGCCAGCACCGACGGGGGAGATACGCAGTATTTT.

This rearrangement joins TRBV4-1 to TRBJ1-1; D is undetermined. The CDR3 extends over 13 amino acids. Germline loops: CDR1 MGHRA, CDR2 YSYEKL. Deletions cut 0 bases from V and 7 bases from J, with 9 bases between. The CDR3 is CASSQEWGVEAFF. The CDR3, as DNA: TGCGCCAGCAGCCAAGAATGGGGAGTTGAAGCTTTCTTT.

The chain links TRBV6-1 to TRBJ2-7, with 9 bases identical to TRBD1. This CDR3 contains 15 residues. Germline CDR1 and CDR2: MNHNS and SASEGT. J lost 4 bases, V lost 6 bases, and 10 bases had no gene match. DNA for the CDR3: TGTGCCAGCAGGGTCGTAAGGGACAGGGTGTACGAGCAGTACTTC. As protein: CASRVVRDRVYEQYF.

The CDR3 region is CASSRDRRNEKLFF. CDR3 DNA sequence: TGTGCCAGCAGCCGTGACAGGCGAAATGAAAAACTGTTTTTT. The chain uses TRBV28 and TRBJ1-4; maybe TRBD1 (6 bases). Germline V gives CDR1 MDHEN, CDR2 SYDVKM. V was clipped by 6 bases and J by 5 bases, with 13 bases between them. This CDR3 has 14 amino acids. The whole variable domain, remainder taken from reference TRBV28 and TRBJ1-4, is DVKVTQSSRYLVKRTGEKVFLECVQDMDHENMFWYRQDPGLGLRLIYFSYDVKMKEKGDIPEGYSVSREKKERFSLILESASTNQTSMYLCASSRDRRNEKLFFGSGTQLSVL.

The chain employs TRBV9 and TRBJ1-1, with 7 bases matching TRBD1. The CDR3 covers 15 residues. Trimming at V came to 2 bases and at J to 1 base, leaving 5 bases not matched to a gene. Germline-derived CDR1 and CDR2 are SGDLS and YYNGEE. The CDR3 spells CASSVSDRANTEAFF. The CDR3 DNA sequence: TGTGCCAGCAGCGTTTCCGACAGGGCGAACACTGAAGCTTTCTTT.

This clone was seen just once. Within the sample, other DNA sequences also encode this same CDR3. The chain uses TRBV7-9 and TRBJ1-2; TRBD1 matches 7 bases. Trimming removed 5 bases from V and 4 bases from J; junction bases left unmatched: 4. The CDR3 contains 13 residues. From germline, CDR1 is SEHNR and CDR2 FQNEAQ (reference sequence). The CDR3 DNA follows: TGTGCCAGCAGCCTCGGGACAGCCTATGGCTACACCTTC. It is translated as CASSLGTAYGYTF.

The chain links TRBV19 to TRBJ1-1; no definite D call. The ends were cut back, 6 bases at V and 2 bases at J, with 10 bases in the middle. Germline CDR1 and CDR2: LNHDA and SQIVND (reference sequence). This CDR3 is 13 amino acids long. CDR3: CASSHTRNTEAFF. CDR3 DNA sequence: TGTGCCAGTAGCCATACAAGAAACACTGAAGCTTTCTTT.

The rearrangement links TRBV11-2 to TRBJ2-5; D might be TRBD2 (6 bases). The germline V gene has CDR1 SGHAT and CDR2 FQNNGV. V gave up 3 bases and J gave up 4 bases, with 12 bases separating them. The CDR3 consists of 14 residues. CDR3 residues: CASSFRRGGETQYF. The CDR3 DNA reads TGTGCCAGCAGCTTCCGACGGGGAGGAGAGACCCAGTACTTC. Full variable domain (missing parts from reference TRBV11-2 and TRBJ2-5): EAGVAQSPRYKIIEKRQSVAFWCNPISGHATLYWYQQILGQGPKLLIQFQNNGVVDDSQLPKDRFSAERLKGVDSTLKIQPAKLEDSAVYLCASSFRRGGETQYFGPGTRLLVL.

The V gene is TRBV7-9, the J gene TRBJ2-7, with unresolved D. Germline-derived CDR1 and CDR2 are SEHNR and FQNEAQ (reference sequence). V was cut by 5 bases and J by 6 bases, with 11 bases left in between. This CDR3 comprises 12 residues. The CDR3: CASSTPRSEQYF. In DNA, the CDR3 is TGTGCCAGCAGCACACCTAGGTCCGAGCAGTACTTC.

As for this clone: In the same sample, other DNA sequences code for this CDR3. CDR3 loop: CASSIEGGYGYTF. DNA for the CDR3: TGTGCCAGTAGTATAGAGGGAGGCTATGGCTACACCTTC. The rearrangement links TRBV19 to TRBJ1-2; D is undetermined. This CDR3 region has 13 residues. V gave up 0 bases and J gave up 4 bases, with 6 bases separating them. CDR1 is LNHDA and CDR2 is SQIVND in the germline V gene (reference sequence).

The chain uses TRBV6-1 and TRBJ2-2, with a tentative D call TRBD1 (5 bases). In germline, CDR1 is MNHNS, CDR2 SASEGT. V was cut by 0 bases and J by 4 bases, with 15 bases left in between. This CDR3 comprises 17 residues. The CDR3 protein is CASSEALRGVGTGELFF. DNA for the CDR3: TGTGCCAGCAGTGAAGCATTAAGGGGCGTTGGCACCGGGGAGCTGTTTTTT.

The CDR3 loop is CASSYGAGDEQFF. CDR3 bases: TGTGCCAGCAGTTACGGAGCGGGAGATGAGCAGTTCTTC. The V gene is TRBV6-5, the J gene TRBJ2-1; 8 bases are shared with TRBD2. CDR1 MNHEY and CDR2 SVGAGI come from the germline V gene. The CDR3 sequence is 13 residues long. Losses at the gene ends were 2 bases for V and 8 bases for J; bases not matched to a gene: 2.

J is TRBJ2-7 and V is TRBV5-6; TRBD1 agrees at 7 bases. The J segment lost 0 bases and the V segment lost 3 bases, leaving 3 bases of the junction unmatched. The CDR3 is 14 residues long. Germline V gene data show CDR1 as SGHDT and CDR2 as YYEEEE. CDR3 nucleotides: TGTGCCAGCAGCTCCGGGACAGTCTCCTACGAGCAGTACTTC. Protein product: CASSSGTVSYEQYF.

The chain is built from TRBV7-9 and TRBJ2-7, with D tentatively TRBD2 (6 bases). The length of the CDR3 is 12 residues. Deletions cut 10 bases from V and 2 bases from J, with 12 bases between. CDR1 is SEHNR and CDR2 is FQNEAQ in the germline V gene (reference sequence). CDR3 in DNA: TGTGCCATAACGGGGGTGGCCTACGAGCAGTACTTC. Translating gives CAITGVAYEQYF. Using reference TRBV7-9 and TRBJ2-7 for the parts outside the CDR3, the full variable domain is DTGVSQNPRHKITKRGQNVTFRCDPISEHNRLYWYRQTLGQGPEFLTYFQNEAQLEKSRLLSDRFSAERPKGSFSTLEIQRTEQGDSAMYLCAITGVAYEQYFGPGTRLTVT.

This chain links TRBV11-2 with TRBJ1-1; D is unresolved. Trimming stripped 6 bases from V and 2 bases from J, with 13 bases between. This CDR3 has 14 amino acids. CDR1 is SGHAT, CDR2 FQNNGV, per germline. CDR3 sequence (DNA): TGTGCCAGCAGTCCCCCGGGATTCAACACTGAAGCTTTCTTT. Translating it yields CASSPPGFNTEAFF.

The chain combines TRBV5-1 with TRBJ1-2; the match to TRBD1 covers 8 bases. Trimming took 4 bases from V and 7 from J; bases not matched to a gene: 12. The CDR3 loop spans 15 amino acids. CDR1 is SGHRS and CDR2 is YFSETQ in the germline V gene. CDR3 sequence (DNA): TGCGCCAGCAGCCCCTACAGGGGGTCGAATCGTGGCTACACCTTC. Residues: CASSPYRGSNRGYTF. Full variable domain (remainder filled in from reference TRBV5-1 and TRBJ1-2): KAGVTQTPRYLIKTRGQQVTLSCSPISGHRSVSWYQQTPGQGLQFLFEYFSETQRNKGNFPGRFSGRQFSNSRSEMNVSTLELGDSALYLCASSPYRGSNRGYTFGSGTRLTVV.